This T cell receptor beta chain came from a study of CD8 T cells in ankylosing spondylitis. A single record per CDR3 protein comes from TCRdb applying MiXCR to the 5' RACE reads. The repertoire includes about 360,000 distinct CDR3 sequences, about 14% of them detected once, and 1.1% sits in the top ten. This clonotype was observed many times. Its antigen is unidentified. Germline CDR1 reads ENHRY; CDR2 reads SYGVKD. The CDR3 covers 11 residues. V was cut by 6 bases and J by 3 bases, with 2 bases left in between. Study results and caveats: Characteristic, it appeared, of ankylosing spondylitis blood was a TCR beta motif of eight highly homologous variants. Clones linked to the disease showed a CD8+ phenotype. They occurred at relatively low frequencies in peripheral blood. Within matched ankylosing spondylitis synovial fluid, disease-linked clones were reportedly significantly enriched.

The source is a male donor with ankylosing spondylitis or in good health (not recorded which). Specimen: blood, either unsorted or a sorted T cell fraction (not recorded which). V and J are TRBV10-3 and TRBJ2-2; D not certain. The CDR3 is CAIRDTGELFF. The CDR3 region has the DNA TGTGCCATCAGAGACACCGGGGAGCTGTTTTTT.